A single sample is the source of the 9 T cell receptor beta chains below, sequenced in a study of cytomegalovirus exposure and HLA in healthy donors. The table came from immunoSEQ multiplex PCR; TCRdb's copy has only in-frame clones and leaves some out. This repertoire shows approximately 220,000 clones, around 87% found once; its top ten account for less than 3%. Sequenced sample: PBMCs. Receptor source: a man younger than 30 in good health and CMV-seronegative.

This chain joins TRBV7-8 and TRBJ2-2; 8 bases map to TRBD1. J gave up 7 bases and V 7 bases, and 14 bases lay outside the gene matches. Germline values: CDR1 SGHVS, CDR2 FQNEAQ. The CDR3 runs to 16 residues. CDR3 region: CASKPFGQGGVGELFF. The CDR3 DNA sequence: TGTGCCAGCAAGCCTTTCGGACAGGGCGGTGTCGGGGAGCTGTTTTTT.

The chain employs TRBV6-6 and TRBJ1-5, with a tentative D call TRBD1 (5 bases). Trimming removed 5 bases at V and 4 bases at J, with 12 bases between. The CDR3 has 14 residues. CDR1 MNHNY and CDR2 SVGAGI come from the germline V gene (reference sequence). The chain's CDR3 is CASSLTVPNQPQHF. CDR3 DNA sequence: TGTGCCAGCAGTCTGACAGTTCCTAATCAGCCCCAGCATTTT.

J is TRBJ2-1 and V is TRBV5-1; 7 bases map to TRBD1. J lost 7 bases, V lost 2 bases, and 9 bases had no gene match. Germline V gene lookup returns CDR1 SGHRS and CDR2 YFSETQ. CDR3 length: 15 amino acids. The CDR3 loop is CASSFGLTGSNEQFF. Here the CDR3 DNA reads TGCGCCAGCAGCTTTGGGTTGACAGGGTCGAATGAGCAGTTCTTC.

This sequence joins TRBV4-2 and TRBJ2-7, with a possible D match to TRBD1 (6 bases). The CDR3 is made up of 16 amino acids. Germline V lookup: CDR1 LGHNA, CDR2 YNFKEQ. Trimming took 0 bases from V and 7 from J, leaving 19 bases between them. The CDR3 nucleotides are TGTGCCAGCAGCCAAGAGATGGGGGCCCTCTCAGGGGAGCAGTACTTC. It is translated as CASSQEMGALSGEQYF.

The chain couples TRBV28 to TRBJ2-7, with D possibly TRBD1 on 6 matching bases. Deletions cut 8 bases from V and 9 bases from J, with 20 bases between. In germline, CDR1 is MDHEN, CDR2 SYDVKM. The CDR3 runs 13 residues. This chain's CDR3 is CASGTTGHSGQYF. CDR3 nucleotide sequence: TGTGCCAGCGGGACAACAGGGCATTCAGGGCAGTACTTC.

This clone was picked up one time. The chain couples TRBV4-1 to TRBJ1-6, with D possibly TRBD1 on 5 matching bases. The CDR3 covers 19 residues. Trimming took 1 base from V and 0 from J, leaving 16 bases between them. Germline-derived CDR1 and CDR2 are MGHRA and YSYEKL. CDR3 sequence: CASSQVWGELSSYNSPLHF. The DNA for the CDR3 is TGCGCCAGCAGCCAAGTTTGGGGGGAGCTGAGCTCCTATAATTCACCCCTCCACTTT.

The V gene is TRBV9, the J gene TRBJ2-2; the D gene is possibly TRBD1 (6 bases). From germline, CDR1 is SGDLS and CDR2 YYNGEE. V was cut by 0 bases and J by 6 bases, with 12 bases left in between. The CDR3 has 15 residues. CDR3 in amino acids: CASSVAGQKPGELFF. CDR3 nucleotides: TGTGCCAGCAGCGTAGCTGGACAGAAGCCCGGGGAGCTGTTTTTT.

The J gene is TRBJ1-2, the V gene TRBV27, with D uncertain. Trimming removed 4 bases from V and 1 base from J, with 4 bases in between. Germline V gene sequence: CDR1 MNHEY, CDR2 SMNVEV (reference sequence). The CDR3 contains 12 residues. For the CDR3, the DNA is TGTGCCAGCAGTTCTGTTAACTATGGCTACACCTTC. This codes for CASSSVNYGYTF.

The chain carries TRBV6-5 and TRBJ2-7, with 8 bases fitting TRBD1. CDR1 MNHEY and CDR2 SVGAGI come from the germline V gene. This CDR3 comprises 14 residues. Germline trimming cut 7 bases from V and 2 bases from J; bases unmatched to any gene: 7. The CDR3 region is CASNRTGRTYEQYF. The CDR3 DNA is TGTGCCAGCAACCGGACAGGGCGCACCTACGAGCAGTACTTC.